The 13 T cell receptor beta chains listed next were all sequenced from one sample in a study of cytomegalovirus exposure and HLA in healthy donors. This PCR relied on a set of 60 Vbeta primers and 13 Jbeta primers. Generated by immunoSEQ multiplex PCR, the TCRdb table keeps only in-frame clones and is missing some. Reported are about 170,000 clones; the ten largest clones contain around 1.2%. Sequenced sample: PBMCs. The receptor source for this set is a woman aged 60-70 years in good health and CMV-seronegative.

The chain links TRBV27 to TRBJ1-2; tentatively, D is TRBD1 (6 bases). The CDR3 spans 13 residues. Germline-derived CDR1 and CDR2 are MNHEY and SMNVEV (reference sequence). V was cut by 8 bases and J by 6 bases, with 16 bases left in between. The CDR3 region is CASRGGGADGYTF. The CDR3 nucleotides are TGTGCCAGCCGAGGGGGGGGCGCCGATGGCTACACCTTC.

V gene TRBV6-5 combines with J gene TRBJ2-7; 7 nucleotides agree with TRBD1. The CDR3 spans 15 residues. Looked up from germline, CDR1 is MNHEY and CDR2 is SVGAGI. Trimming cost V 3 bases and J 6 bases; bases outside gene matches: 11. CDR3 DNA: TGTGCCAGCAGTTATGTGACAGGGTCGACCTCCGAGCAGTACTTC. As protein: CASSYVTGSTSEQYF.

V gene TRBV5-1 combines with J gene TRBJ1-2; D is uncertain. V gave up 0 bases and J gave up 8 bases, with 8 bases separating them. Germline assignment: CDR1 SGHRS and CDR2 YFSETQ. This CDR3 is 12 amino acids long. The CDR3, as DNA: TGCGCCAGCAGCTTGGAACAGCAAGGCTACACCTTC. Amino acid sequence: CASSLEQQGYTF.

The CDR3 protein is CASSRGTSGRAGEQFF. DNA for the CDR3: TGTGCCAGTAGTAGAGGGACTAGCGGGAGGGCTGGTGAGCAGTTCTTC. The gene calls are TRBV19 and TRBJ2-1; TRBD2 matches at 16 bases. This CDR3 is 16 amino acids long. V lost 4 bases and J lost 9; bases outside the gene matches: 6. Germline loops: CDR1 LNHDA, CDR2 SQIVND (reference sequence).

The chain links TRBV30 to TRBJ1-2, with D maybe TRBD1 (5 bases). Trimming cost V 4 bases and J 0 bases, with 9 bases left between them. CDR3 size: 13 residues. In germline, CDR1 is GTSNPN, CDR2 SVGIG (reference sequence). CDR3 nucleotides: TGTGCCTGGATCCAGGGTACTAACTATGGCTACACCTTC. It is translated as CAWIQGTNYGYTF. The full variable domain, in which reference TRBV30 and TRBJ1-2 provide the parts outside the CDR3, is SQTIHQWPATLVQPVGSPLSLECTVEGTSNPNLYWYRQAAGRGLQLLFYSVGIGQISSEVPQNLSASRPQDRQFILSSKKLLLSDSGFYLCAWIQGTNYGYTFGSGTRLTVV.

The rearrangement joins TRBV29-1 to TRBJ1-2; the D gene is possibly TRBD1 (5 bases). Germline V CDR1 and CDR2: SQVTM, ANQGSEA. Trimming pared 4 bases from V and 7 bases from J, leaving 13 bases between. The CDR3 loop spans 12 amino acids. In DNA form, the CDR3 reads TGCAGCGTTGTCAGGGCCGGGCTTGGCTACACCTTC. Encoded protein: CSVVRAGLGYTF.

The rearrangement uses TRBV11-2 and TRBJ1-2; TRBD1 might be the D (5 bases). This CDR3 contains 15 residues. V lost 6 bases and J lost 2, with 16 bases in between. Germline CDR1 SGHAT, CDR2 FQNNGV. The CDR3, as DNA: TGTGCCAGCAGTCACAATCAGGGCAGAAACTATGGCTACACCTTC. Residues: CASSHNQGRNYGYTF.

The chain employs TRBV7-7 and TRBJ2-2; D may be TRBD1 (5 bases). Germline loops: CDR1 SSHAT, CDR2 FNYEAQ (reference sequence). Trimming took 5 bases from V and 0 from J, leaving 7 bases between them. The CDR3 sequence is 14 residues long. The CDR3 sequence: CASSQTANTGELFF. In DNA form, the CDR3 reads TGTGCCAGCAGCCAGACAGCGAACACCGGGGAGCTGTTTTTT.

V usage is TRBV4-3 and J usage is TRBJ2-7, with 7 bases fitting TRBD1. This CDR3 comprises 15 residues. V lost 4 bases and J lost 6; bases outside the gene matches: 12. Germline V CDR1 and CDR2: LGHNA, YSLEER. The CDR3 here is CASSPLEDRVGEQYF. Written as DNA, the CDR3 is TGCGCCAGCAGCCCCTTAGAAGACAGGGTGGGCGAGCAGTACTTC.

This rearrangement joins TRBV7-2 to TRBJ1-2, with 7 bases lining up with TRBD1. The CDR3 extends over 16 amino acids. Trimming removed 4 bases from V and 3 bases from J; junction bases left unmatched: 11. Germline values: CDR1 SGHTA, CDR2 FQGNSA. The chain's CDR3 is CASSSPMTGWDYGYTF. The CDR3 nucleotides read TGTGCCAGCAGCTCCCCGATGACAGGGTGGGACTATGGCTACACCTTC.

The CDR3 DNA reads TGTGCCAGCAGTTGGGGGACAGGGACGAACACCGGGGAGCTGTTTTTT. Protein: CASSWGTGTNTGELFF. This sequence joins TRBV27 and TRBJ2-2, with 9 bases matching TRBD1. This CDR3 is built from 16 residues. The V gene end was trimmed by 4 bases and the J gene end by 0 bases; junction bases not matched to a gene: 3. Germline V gene data show CDR1 as MNHEY and CDR2 as SMNVEV (reference sequence).

The rearrangement links TRBV27 to TRBJ2-5; a possible D gene is TRBD1 (6 bases). The CDR3 length is 14 residues. V was shortened by 1 base and J by 7 bases, with 13 bases between the two germline ends. Looked up from germline, CDR1 is MNHEY and CDR2 is SMNVEV (reference sequence). The CDR3 sequence: CASSLYTGLVTQYF. The CDR3 bases are TGTGCCAGCAGTTTATACACAGGGTTAGTGACCCAGTACTTC.

The chain uses TRBV10-3 and TRBJ2-1, with TRBD1 matching 11 bases. The trim removed 6 bases at V and 7 bases at J, leaving 8 bases unmatched. CDR3 length: 15 residues. Germline loops: CDR1 ENHRY, CDR2 SYGVKD. CDR3 coding DNA: TGTGCCATCAGCGACTTCCGGGACAGGGGGAATGAGCAGTTCTTC. Its protein is CAISDFRDRGNEQFF.